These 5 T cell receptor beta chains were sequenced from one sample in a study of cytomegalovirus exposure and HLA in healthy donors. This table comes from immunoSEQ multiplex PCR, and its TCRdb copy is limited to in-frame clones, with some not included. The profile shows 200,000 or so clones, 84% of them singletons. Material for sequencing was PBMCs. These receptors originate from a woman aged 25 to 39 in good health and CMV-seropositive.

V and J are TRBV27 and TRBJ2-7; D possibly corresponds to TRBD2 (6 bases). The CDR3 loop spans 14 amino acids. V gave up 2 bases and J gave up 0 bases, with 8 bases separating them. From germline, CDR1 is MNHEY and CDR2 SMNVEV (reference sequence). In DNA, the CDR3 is TGTGCCAGCAGTTTACTGGGAGGCTCCTACGAGCAGTACTTC. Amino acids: CASSLLGGSYEQYF.

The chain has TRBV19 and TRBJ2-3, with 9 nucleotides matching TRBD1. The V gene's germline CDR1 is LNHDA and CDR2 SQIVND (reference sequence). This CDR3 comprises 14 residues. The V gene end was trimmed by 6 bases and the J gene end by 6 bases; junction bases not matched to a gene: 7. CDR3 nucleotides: TGTGCCAGTAGAGGACAGGGGTCTCCGGATACGCAGTATTTT. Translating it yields CASRGQGSPDTQYF. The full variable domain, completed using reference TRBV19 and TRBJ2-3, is DGGITQSPKYLFRKEGQNVTLSCEQNLNHDAMYWYRQDPGQGLRLIYYSQIVNDFQKGDIAEGYSVSREKKESFPLTVTSAQKNPTAFYLCASRGQGSPDTQYFGPGTRLTVL.

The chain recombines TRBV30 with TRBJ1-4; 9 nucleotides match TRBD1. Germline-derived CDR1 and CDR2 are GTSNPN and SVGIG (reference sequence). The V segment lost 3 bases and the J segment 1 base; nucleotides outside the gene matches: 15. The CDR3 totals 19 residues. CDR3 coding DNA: TGTGCCTGGAGCAAAATAAGAGGACAGGGGAGTAGAACTAATGAAAAACTGTTTTTT. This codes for CAWSKIRGQGSRTNEKLFF.

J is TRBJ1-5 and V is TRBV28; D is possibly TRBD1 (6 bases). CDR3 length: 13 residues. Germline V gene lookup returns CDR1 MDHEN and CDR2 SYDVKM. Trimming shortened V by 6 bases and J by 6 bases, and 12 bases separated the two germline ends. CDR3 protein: CASRGHFGQPQHF. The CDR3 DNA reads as TGTGCCAGCAGGGGACATTTTGGTCAGCCCCAGCATTTT.

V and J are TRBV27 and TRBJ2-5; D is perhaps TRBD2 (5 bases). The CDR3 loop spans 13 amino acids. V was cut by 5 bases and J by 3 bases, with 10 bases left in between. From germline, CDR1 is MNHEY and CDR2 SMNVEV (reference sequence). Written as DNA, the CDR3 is TGTGCCAGCAGTCCGGACTGGAAAGAGACCCAGTACTTC. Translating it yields CASSPDWKETQYF.